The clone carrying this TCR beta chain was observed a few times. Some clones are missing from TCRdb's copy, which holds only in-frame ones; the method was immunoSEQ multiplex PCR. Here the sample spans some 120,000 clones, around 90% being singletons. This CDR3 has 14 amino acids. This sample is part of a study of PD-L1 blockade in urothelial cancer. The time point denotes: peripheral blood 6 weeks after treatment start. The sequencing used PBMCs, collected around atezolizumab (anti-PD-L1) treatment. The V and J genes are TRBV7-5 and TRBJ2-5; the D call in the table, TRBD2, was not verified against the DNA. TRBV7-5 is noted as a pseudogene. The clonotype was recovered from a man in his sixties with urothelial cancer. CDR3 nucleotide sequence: TGTGCCAGAAGCTTAGTGTCGGGGGAAGAGACCCAGTACTTC. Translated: CARSLVSGEETQYF.